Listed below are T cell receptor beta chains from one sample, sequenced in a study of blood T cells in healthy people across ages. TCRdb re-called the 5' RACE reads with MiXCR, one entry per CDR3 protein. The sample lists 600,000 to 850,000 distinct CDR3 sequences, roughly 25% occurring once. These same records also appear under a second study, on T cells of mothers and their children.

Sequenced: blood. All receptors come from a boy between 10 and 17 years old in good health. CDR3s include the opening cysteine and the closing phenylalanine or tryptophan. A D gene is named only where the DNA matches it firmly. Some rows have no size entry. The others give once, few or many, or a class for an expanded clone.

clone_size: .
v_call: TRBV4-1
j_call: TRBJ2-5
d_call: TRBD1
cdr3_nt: TGCGCCAGCAGCCAGAGACTTACAGGGGAAGAGACCCAGTACTTC
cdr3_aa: CASSQRLTGEETQYF

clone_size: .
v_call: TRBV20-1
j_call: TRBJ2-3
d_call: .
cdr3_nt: TGCAGTGCCCCAGCCCACGGATCTAGCGGCACAGATACGCAGTATTTT
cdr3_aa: CSAPAHGSSGTDTQYF

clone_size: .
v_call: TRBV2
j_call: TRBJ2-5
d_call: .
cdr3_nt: TGTGCCAGCAGTGAAGCGCTTCCCGGCACGGGGACCCAGTACTTC
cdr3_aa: CASSEALPGTGTQYF

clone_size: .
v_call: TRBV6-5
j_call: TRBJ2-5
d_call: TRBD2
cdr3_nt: TGTGCCAGCAGAACTAGCGGGGAATATGAGACCCAGTACTTC
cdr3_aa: CASRTSGEYETQYF

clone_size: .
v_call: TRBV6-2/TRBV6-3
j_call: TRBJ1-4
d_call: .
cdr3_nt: TGTGCCAGCAGCCCCCGGAGGCGGGGGGGAGAAAAACTGTTTTTT
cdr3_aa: CASSPRRRGGEKLFF

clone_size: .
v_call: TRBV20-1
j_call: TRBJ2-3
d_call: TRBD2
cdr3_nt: TGCAGTGCGGGACTAGCGGGTGAAAACCGGTTT
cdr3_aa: CSAGLAGENRF

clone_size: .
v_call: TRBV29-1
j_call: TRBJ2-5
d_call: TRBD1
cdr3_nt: TGCAGCGCCGTCGGGACAGGGAGAAAAGAGACCCAGTACTTC
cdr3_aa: CSAVGTGRKETQYF

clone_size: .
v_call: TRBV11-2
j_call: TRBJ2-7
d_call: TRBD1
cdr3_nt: TGTGCCAGCAGCTTAGCCACCGGGACAGACCACTACGAGCAGTACTTC
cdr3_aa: CASSLATGTDHYEQYF

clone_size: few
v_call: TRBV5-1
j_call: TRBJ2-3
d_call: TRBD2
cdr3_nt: TGCGCCAGCAGTTTAAGGTCTGGCGGGAGGATTACAGATACGCAGTATTTT
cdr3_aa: CASSLRSGGRITDTQYF

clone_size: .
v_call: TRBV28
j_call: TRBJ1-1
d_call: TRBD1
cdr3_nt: TGTGCCAGCAGTTTATATCCGGGACAGGGGAACACTGAAGCTTTCTTT
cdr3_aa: CASSLYPGQGNTEAFF

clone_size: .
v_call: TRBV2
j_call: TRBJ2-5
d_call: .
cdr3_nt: TGTGCCAGCCAAACGCAGAAGACCCAGTACTTC
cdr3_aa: CASQTQKTQYF

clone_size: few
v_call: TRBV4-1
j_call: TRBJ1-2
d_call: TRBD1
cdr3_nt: TGCGCCAGCAGCCAAGAAACACCCACGACAGGGGGTGGCACCTTC
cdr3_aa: CASSQETPTTGGGTF

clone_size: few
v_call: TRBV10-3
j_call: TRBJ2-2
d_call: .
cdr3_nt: TGTGCCATCAGCGAGGGCGGGGAGCTGTTTTTT
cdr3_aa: CAISEGGELFF

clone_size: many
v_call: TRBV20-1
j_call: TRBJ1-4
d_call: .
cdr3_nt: TGCAGTGCTAGACCAATGTGGACCCCCGGGGGCTCTAATGAAAAACTGTTTTTT
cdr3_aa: CSARPMWTPGGSNEKLFF

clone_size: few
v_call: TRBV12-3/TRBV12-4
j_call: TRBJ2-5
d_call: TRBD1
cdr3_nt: TGTGCCAGTCTCTCTTCGGACAGGGGGCGTAGGGAGACCCAGTACTTC
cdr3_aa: CASLSSDRGRRETQYF

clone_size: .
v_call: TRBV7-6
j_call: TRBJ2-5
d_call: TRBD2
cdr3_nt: TGTGCCAGCAGCTTACCAGGGACTAGCGGGACGGAGACCCAGTACTTC
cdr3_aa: CASSLPGTSGTETQYF

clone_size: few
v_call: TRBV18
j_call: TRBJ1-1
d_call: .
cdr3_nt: TGTGCCAGCTCACCACTACTGGGTCGAAACACTGAAGCTTTCTTT
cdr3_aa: CASSPLLGRNTEAFF

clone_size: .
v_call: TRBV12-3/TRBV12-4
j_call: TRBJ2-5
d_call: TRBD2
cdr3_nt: TGTGCCAGCAGTTTTAGGACTAGCGGGAACCAAGAGACCCAGTACTTC
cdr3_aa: CASSFRTSGNQETQYF

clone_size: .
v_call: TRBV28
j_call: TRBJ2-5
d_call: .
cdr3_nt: TGTGCCAGCAGGGGGACAATCCAAGAGACCCAGTACTTC
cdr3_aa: CASRGTIQETQYF

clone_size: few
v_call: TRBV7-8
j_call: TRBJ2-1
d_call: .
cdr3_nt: TGTGCCAGCAGCTTTTCAGGGGGGAGCTCCTACAATGAGCAGTTCTTC
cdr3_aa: CASSFSGGSSYNEQFF

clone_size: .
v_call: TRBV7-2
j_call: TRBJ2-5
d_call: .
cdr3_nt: TGTGCCAGCAGCCAGACATCGCCTGTTGGGACCCAGTACTTC
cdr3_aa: CASSQTSPVGTQYF

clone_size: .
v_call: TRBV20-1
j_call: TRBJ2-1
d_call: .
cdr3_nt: TGCAGTGCTAGAGATCTCGGGGGGCTGGACAATGAGCAGTTCTTC
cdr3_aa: CSARDLGGLDNEQFF

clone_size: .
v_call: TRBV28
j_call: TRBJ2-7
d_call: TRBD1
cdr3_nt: TGTGCCAGCAGTCAAACGGGACAGGAAAATTTAGGGTACGAGCAGTACTTC
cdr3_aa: CASSQTGQENLGYEQYF

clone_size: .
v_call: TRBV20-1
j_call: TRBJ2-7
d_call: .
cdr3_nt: TGCAGTGCTAGACCCACTCCTAGGAGGGACGCTATCGACGAGCAGTACTTC
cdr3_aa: CSARPTPRRDAIDEQYF